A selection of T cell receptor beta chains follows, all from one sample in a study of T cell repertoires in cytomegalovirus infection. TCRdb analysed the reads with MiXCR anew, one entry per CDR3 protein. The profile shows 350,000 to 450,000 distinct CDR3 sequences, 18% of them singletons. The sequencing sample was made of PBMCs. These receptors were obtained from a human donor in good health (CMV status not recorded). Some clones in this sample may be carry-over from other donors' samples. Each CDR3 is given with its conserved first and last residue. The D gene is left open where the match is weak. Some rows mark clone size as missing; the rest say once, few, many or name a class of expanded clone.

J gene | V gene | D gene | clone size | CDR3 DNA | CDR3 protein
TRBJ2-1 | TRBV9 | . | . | TGTGCCAGCAGCGTTCTAGATTACAATGAGCAGTTCTTC | CASSVLDYNEQFF
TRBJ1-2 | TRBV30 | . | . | TGTGCCTGGACTAGGGGCAGGGGAAGGGAGGTGGATGGCTACACCTTC | CAWTRGRGREVDGYTF
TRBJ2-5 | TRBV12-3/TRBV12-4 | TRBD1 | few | TGTGCCAGCAGTTACCGGGACAGGGCTCGAGAGACCCAGTACTTC | CASSYRDRARETQYF
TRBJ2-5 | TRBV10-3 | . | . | TGTGCCATCATCGAGACCGGGACATTTAAAGAGACCCAGTACTTC | CAIIETGTFKETQYF
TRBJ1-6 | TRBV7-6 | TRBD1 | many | TGTGCCAGCAGAGCCACCGGGACAGGGAATTCACCCCTCCACTTT | CASRATGTGNSPLHF
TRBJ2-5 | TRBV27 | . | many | TGTGCCAGCAATAAAAAAGGAGCCTTAGGCGAAGAGACCCAGTACTTC | CASNKKGALGEETQYF
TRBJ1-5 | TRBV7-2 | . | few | TGTGCCAGCAGCTTAATTGGGGTAAGCAATCAGCCCCAGCATTTT | CASSLIGVSNQPQHF
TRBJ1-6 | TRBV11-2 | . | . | TGTGCCAGCAGCTTAATACCGAATTCACCCCTCCACTTT | CASSLIPNSPLHF
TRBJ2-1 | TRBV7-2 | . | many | TGTGCCAGCAGCTTAACTGCCCACGTCAATGAGCAGTTCTTC | CASSLTAHVNEQFF
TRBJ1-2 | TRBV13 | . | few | TGTGCCAGCAGCTCAGGATCAGACAGACTCTTCTATGGCTACACCTTC | CASSSGSDRLFYGYTF
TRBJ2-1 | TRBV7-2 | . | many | TGTGCCAGCAGCTTGGACAGAACCTCCTACAATGAGCAGTTCTTC | CASSLDRTSYNEQFF
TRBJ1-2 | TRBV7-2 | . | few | TGTGCCAGCAGCTCGGAATCCGGGCCCGTTGGTGGCTACACCTTC | CASSSESGPVGGYTF
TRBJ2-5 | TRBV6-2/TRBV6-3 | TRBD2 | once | TGTGCCAGCAGCCCTAGCGGGAGCACTGGAGAGACCCAGTACTTC | CASSPSGSTGETQYF
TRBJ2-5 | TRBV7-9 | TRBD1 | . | TGTGCCAGCAGCTATCAGGGGGTGCTCCAAGAGACCCAGTACTTC | CASSYQGVLQETQYF
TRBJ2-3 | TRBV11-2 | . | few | TGTGCCAGCAGCTTGTCCCGGGACACCCAAGGAGATACGCAGTATTTT | CASSLSRDTQGDTQYF
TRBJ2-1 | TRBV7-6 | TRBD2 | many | TGTGCCAGCAGCTTAAATGGACTAGCGGGAGATGAGCAGTTCTTC | CASSLNGLAGDEQFF
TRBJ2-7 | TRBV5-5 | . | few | TGTGCCAGCATCCTGGACTCTACGGTCTACGAGCAGTACTTC | CASILDSTVYEQYF
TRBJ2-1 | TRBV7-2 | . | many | TGTGCCAGCAGCTTCAGGCTAGCTCTTGTTGATGAGCAGTTCTTC | CASSFRLALVDEQFF
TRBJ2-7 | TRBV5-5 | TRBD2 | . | TGTGCCAGCAGCTTGGGACTAGCGGGAGTCGGCGAGCAGTACTTC | CASSLGLAGVGEQYF
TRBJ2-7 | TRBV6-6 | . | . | TGTGCCAGCAGTTACTCATTCCCGAGGTCCGGAAGATTCTACGAGCAGTACTTC | CASSYSFPRSGRFYEQYF
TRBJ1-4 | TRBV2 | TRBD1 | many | TGTGCCGGAGGACAGGGTCGTGAAAAACTGTTTTTT | CAGGQGREKLFF
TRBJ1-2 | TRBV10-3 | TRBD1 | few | TGTGCCATCAGACGGACAGGGGAGGGCTATGGCTACACCTTC | CAIRRTGEGYGYTF
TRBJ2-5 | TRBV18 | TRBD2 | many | TGTGCCAGCAGCCCAGCGGGGGGCCAAGAGACCCAGTACTTC | CASSPAGGQETQYF
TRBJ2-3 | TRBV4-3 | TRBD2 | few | TGCGCCAGCAGCCAAGGGGGCCGACCGGGACTAGCGGCAGCCGCCCAGTATTTT | CASSQGGRPGLAAAAQYF
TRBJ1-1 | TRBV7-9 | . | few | TGTGCCAGCGCCCCGACGGGGAATACTGAAGCTTTCTTT | CASAPTGNTEAFF
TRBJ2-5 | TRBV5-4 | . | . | TGTGCCAGCAGCTCAATGGGCAGGGGCCTAGTCCAAGAGACCCAGTACTTC | CASSSMGRGLVQETQYF
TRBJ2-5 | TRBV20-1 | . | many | TGCAGCCCCCAGTGGTCTAGCGAGGAGACCCAGTACTTC | CSPQWSSEETQYF
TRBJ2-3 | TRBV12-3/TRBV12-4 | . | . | TGTGCCAGCAGCTCCCCACCGGGAGATACGCAGTATTTT | CASSSPPGDTQYF
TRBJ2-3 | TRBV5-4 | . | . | TGTGCCAGCAGCCTCGACCCCGGGACCCGGGACACAGATACGCAGTATTTT | CASSLDPGTRDTDTQYF
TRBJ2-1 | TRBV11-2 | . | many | TGTGCCAGCAGGCCTGACAGCAGCTCCTACAATGAGCAGTTCTTC | CASRPDSSSYNEQFF
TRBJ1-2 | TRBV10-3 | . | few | TGTGCCATCAGTGGGACACCGGAGTTGTATGATGACTACACCTTC | CAISGTPELYDDYTF
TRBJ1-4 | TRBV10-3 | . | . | TGTGCCATCAGCGCCCCAGGGGAGAAAGAAAAACTGTTTTTT | CAISAPGEKEKLFF
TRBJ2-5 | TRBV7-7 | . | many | TGTGCCAGCAGCTTATGGATGGGAGAGACCCAGTACTTC | CASSLWMGETQYF
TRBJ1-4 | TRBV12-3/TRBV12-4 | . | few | TGTGCCAGCAGTCAGGACCTGGGCCATAGTCTGTTTTTT | CASSQDLGHSLFF
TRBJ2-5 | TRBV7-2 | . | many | TGTGCCAGCAGCTTAGTACAGGGAGAGACCCAGTACTTC | CASSLVQGETQYF
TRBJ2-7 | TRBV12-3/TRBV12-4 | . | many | TGTGCCAGCAGTTTACAGGTACCCCCCTACGAGCAGTACTTC | CASSLQVPPYEQYF
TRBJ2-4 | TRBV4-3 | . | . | TGCGCCAGCTCCCCAGGAGGCCTCCCGGGATACGGGAACATTCAGTACTTC | CASSPGGLPGYGNIQYF
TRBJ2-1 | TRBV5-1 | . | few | TGCGCCAGCAGCTTGGATCCCGGGGGCGGTGAGCAGTTCTTC | CASSLDPGGGEQFF
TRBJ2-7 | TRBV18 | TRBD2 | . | TGTGCCAGCTCACCGCGGGGCGGGAGGGCGACCTACGAGCAGTACTTC | CASSPRGGRATYEQYF
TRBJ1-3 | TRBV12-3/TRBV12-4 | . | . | TGTGCCAGCAGTTTCCTGGACTCAACCTCTGGAAACACCATATATTTT | CASSFLDSTSGNTIYF
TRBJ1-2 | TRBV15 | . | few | TGTGCCACCAGCAGAGATCTTGGGGATGGCTACACCTTC | CATSRDLGDGYTF
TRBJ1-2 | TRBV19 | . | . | TGTGCCAGCTTCGAAGCTAGGACAGCCGAATCTCGGCGCTACACCTTC | CASFEARTAESRRYTF
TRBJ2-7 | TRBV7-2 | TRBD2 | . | TGTGCCAGCAGCTTGAGCCTAGCGGGGGCCGCCTACGAGCAGTACTTC | CASSLSLAGAAYEQYF
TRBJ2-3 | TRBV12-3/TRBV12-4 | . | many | TGTGCCAGCAGCCATAGAGATGGAAGAGGCACAGATACGCAGTATTTT | CASSHRDGRGTDTQYF
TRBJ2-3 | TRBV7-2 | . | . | TGTGCCAGCAGCTTAGAAGCGGTAGGGAGAAAGCAGTATTTT | CASSLEAVGRKQYF
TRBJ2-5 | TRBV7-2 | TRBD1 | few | TGTGCCAGCAGACAGCCTGGACAGGAACTACAAGAGACCCAGTACTTC | CASRQPGQELQETQYF
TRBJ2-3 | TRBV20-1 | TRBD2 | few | TGCAGTGCTAACATAGCGGGACCAAGCACAGATACGCAGTATTTT | CSANIAGPSTDTQYF
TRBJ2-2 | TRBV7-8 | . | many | TGTGCCAGCAGCCCCCCACAGGTTACCGGGGAGCTGTTTTTT | CASSPPQVTGELFF
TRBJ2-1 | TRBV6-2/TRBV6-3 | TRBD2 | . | TGTGCCAGCAGTTACTTAGCGGGCTCCTACAATGAGCAGTTCTTC | CASSYLAGSYNEQFF
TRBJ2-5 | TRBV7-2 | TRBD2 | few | TGTGCCAGCAGCCGACTAGCGGGGGGGAAAGAGACCCAGTACTTC | CASSRLAGGKETQYF
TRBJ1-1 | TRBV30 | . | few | TGTGCCTGGACCAAAATTGGGAGGGGGGATGGGAACACTGAAGCTTTCTTT | CAWTKIGRGDGNTEAFF
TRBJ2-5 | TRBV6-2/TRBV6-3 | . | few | TGTGCCAGCAGTTACTCGACAGGATTGTTTCAAGAGACCCAGTACTTC | CASSYSTGLFQETQYF
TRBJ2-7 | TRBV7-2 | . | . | TGTGCCAGCAGCCGCAACCGGGGAAACTACGAGCAGTACTTC | CASSRNRGNYEQYF
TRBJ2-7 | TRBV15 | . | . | TGTGCCACCAGCAGAGATGGGACTCCAAGCTCCTACGAGCAGTACTTC | CATSRDGTPSSYEQYF
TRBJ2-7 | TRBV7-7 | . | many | TGTGCCAGCAGCCCTCGCCAACAGGGAACCAGCTACGAGCAGTACTTC | CASSPRQQGTSYEQYF